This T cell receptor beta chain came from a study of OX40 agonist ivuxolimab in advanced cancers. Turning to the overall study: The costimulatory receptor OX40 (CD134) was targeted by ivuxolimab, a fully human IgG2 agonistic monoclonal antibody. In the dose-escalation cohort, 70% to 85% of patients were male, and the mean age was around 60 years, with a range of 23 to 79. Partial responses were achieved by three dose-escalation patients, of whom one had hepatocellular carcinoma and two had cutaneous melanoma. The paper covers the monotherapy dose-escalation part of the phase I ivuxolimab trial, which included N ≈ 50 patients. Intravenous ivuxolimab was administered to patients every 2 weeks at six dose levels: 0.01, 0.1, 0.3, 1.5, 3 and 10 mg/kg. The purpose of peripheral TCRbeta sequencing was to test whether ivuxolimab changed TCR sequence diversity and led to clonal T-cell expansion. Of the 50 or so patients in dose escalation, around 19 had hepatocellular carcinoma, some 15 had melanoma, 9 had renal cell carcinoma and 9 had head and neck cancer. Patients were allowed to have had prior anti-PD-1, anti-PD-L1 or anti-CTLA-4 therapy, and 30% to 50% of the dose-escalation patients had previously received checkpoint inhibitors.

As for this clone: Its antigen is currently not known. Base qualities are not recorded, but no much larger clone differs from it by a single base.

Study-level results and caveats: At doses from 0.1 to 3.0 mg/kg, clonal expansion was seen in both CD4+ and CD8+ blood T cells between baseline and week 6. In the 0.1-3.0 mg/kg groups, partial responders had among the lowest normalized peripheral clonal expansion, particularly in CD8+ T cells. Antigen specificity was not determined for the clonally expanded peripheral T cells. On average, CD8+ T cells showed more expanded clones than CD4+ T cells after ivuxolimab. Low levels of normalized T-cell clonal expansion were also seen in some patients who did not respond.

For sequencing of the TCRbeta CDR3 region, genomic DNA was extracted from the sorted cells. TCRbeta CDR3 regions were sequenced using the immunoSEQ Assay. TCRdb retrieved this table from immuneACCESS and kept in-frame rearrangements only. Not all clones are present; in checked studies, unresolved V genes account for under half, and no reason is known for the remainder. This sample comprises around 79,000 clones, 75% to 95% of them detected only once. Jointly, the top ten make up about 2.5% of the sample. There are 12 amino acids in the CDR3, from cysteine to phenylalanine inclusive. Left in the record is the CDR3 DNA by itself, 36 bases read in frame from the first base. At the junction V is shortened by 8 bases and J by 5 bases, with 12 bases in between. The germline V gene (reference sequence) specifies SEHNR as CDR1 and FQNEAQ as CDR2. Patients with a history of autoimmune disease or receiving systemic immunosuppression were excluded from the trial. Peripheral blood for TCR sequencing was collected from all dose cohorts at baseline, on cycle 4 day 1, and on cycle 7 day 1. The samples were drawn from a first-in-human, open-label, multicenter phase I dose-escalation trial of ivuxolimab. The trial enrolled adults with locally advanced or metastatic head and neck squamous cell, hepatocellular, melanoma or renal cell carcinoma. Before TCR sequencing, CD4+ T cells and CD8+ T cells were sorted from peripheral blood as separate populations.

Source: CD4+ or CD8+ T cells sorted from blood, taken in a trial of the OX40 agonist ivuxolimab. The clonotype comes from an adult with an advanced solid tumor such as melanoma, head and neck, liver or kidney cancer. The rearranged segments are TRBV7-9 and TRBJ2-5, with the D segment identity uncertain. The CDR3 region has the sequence CASGVMRETQYF. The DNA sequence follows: TGTGCCAGCGGAGTAATGAGGGAGACCCAGTACTTC.